The 20 T cell receptor beta chains given below trace back to one sample, sequenced in a study of Ad26.COV2.S vaccination and SARS-CoV-2 variants. Profiled with immunoSEQ multiplex PCR; TCRdb holds only in-frame clones, not every one. The sample holds hundreds of thousands of clones; 70% to 90% are singletons and the top ten take about 1.5%. Treatment here: some 20 received Ad26.COV2.S at low or high dose, single or two shots; 5 received placebo; per-sample allocation not given. The samples date from day 63 after the first vaccine or placebo injection. The sequences come from peripheral blood, collected in a trial of Ad26.COV2.S vaccine versus placebo. The source of these receptors is a person aged 18-60 years who received the Ad26.COV2.S COVID-19 vaccine or a placebo.

The V and J genes are TRBV7-3 and TRBJ1-6; D perhaps matches TRBD1 (6 bases). V lost 5 bases, J lost 6 bases, and 11 bases lay in between. CDR3 size: 14 residues. Germline lookup yields CDR1 SGHTA and CDR2 FQGTGA. The CDR3 DNA is TGTGCCAGCAGCCTCGGACAGATTAATTCACCCCTCCACTTT. It codes for CASSLGQINSPLHF.

The gene calls are TRBV25-1 and TRBJ1-6, with 7 bases matching TRBD1. Losses at the gene ends were 2 bases for V and 10 bases for J; bases not matched to a gene: 8. CDR1 MGHDK and CDR2 SYGVNS come from the germline V gene. This CDR3 has 15 residues. The DNA of the CDR3 is TGTGCCAGCAGTGAACGAGACAGGGATCTCTCACCCCTCCACTTT. It yields the protein CASSERDRDLSPLHF.

The chain combines TRBV18 with TRBJ1-1; D is uncertain. V was trimmed by 2 bases and J by 1 base, leaving 5 bases between them. Germline-derived CDR1 and CDR2 are KGHSH and LQKENI. The CDR3 is 13 residues long. The CDR3 coding sequence is TGTGCCAGCTCACCAATGGGGAACACTGAAGCTTTCTTT. Translating it yields CASSPMGNTEAFF.

For the CDR3, the DNA is TGTGCCAGTAGTCCTCGACAGGGGCAGCGAGAGACCCAGTACTTC. Its translation: CASSPRQGQRETQYF. The chain uses TRBV19 and TRBJ2-5; 8 nucleotides match TRBD1. The CDR3 contains 15 residues. From germline, CDR1 is LNHDA and CDR2 SQIVND (reference sequence). The junction had 9 bases not matched to a gene; V was cut back by 5 bases and J by 4 bases.

This chain connects TRBV5-4 to TRBJ1-1; D call uncertain. With 0 bases removed from V and 3 bases from J, the gap between germline ends came to 6 bases. From germline, CDR1 is SGHNT and CDR2 YYREEE (reference sequence). The CDR3 contains 13 residues. CDR3 residues: CASSLARDTEAFF. CDR3 in DNA: TGTGCCAGCAGCTTGGCCAGAGACACTGAAGCTTTCTTT.

The chain links TRBV15 to TRBJ1-5; D ambiguous. With 1 base removed from V and 4 bases from J, the gap between germline ends came to 5 bases. Germline V lookup: CDR1 LNHNV, CDR2 YYDKDF (reference sequence). This CDR3 is 13 amino acids long. The CDR3 spells CATSRVVNQPQHF. The CDR3 bases are TGTGCCACCAGCAGAGTGGTAAATCAGCCCCAGCATTTT.

For this clone: Distinct nucleotide sequences in the sample also encode this CDR3. V is TRBV10-3 and J is TRBJ2-3, with 11 bases that match TRBD2. Per the germline V gene, CDR1 is ENHRY and CDR2 is SYGVKD. The CDR3 length is 15 residues. J lost 2 bases, V lost 4 bases, and 2 bases had no gene match. CDR3 region: CAISGLAGSTDTQYF. CDR3 DNA sequence: TGTGCCATCAGTGGACTAGCGGGGTCCACAGATACGCAGTATTTT.

The rearrangement links TRBV11-3 to TRBJ2-1; the match to TRBD2 covers 7 bases. CDR3 size: 15 residues. Germline V gene lookup returns CDR1 SGHNT and CDR2 YENEEA. V trimming: 5 bases; J trimming: 7 bases; junction bases outside the gene matches: 11. The CDR3 region is CASSRGGRARNEQFF. In nucleotides, the CDR3 is TGTGCCAGCAGCCGTGGGGGGAGGGCCAGGAATGAGCAGTTCTTC.

The chain combines TRBV6-5 with TRBJ1-6; D might be TRBD1 (6 bases). Germline V lookup: CDR1 MNHEY, CDR2 SVGAGI. Between the trimmed V and J ends, which lost 6 bases and 7 bases, there was a span of 13 bases. The CDR3 runs to 14 residues. CDR3 coding DNA: TGTGCCAGCAGCAGACAGGTGATCAATTCACCCCTCCACTTT. It is translated as CASSRQVINSPLHF.

The chain recombines TRBV29-1 with TRBJ2-2, with 7 bases fitting TRBD1. The CDR3 runs 14 residues. Germline V gives CDR1 SQVTM, CDR2 ANQGSEA. With 3 bases clipped from V and 3 bases from J, the junction kept 4 bases outside the gene matches. The DNA of the CDR3 is TGCAGCGTTGATTTGGGGACAGACACCGGGGAGCTGTTTTTT. It codes for CSVDLGTDTGELFF.

The rearrangement links TRBV10-2 to TRBJ2-1; 9 bases are a match to TRBD1. The CDR3 is 13 amino acids. J lost 6 bases, V lost 7 bases, and 4 bases had no gene match. CDR1 is WSHSY, CDR2 SAAADI, per germline. This CDR3 is CASTGTGSNEQFF. In nucleotides, the CDR3 is TGCGCCAGCACCGGGACAGGGTCCAATGAGCAGTTCTTC.

This CDR3 is CASSPTGGESAFF. DNA for the CDR3: TGTGCCAGCTCCCCGACAGGGGGCGAATCGGCTTTCTTT. This rearrangement joins TRBV18 to TRBJ1-1; 10 nucleotides match TRBD1. CDR1 and CDR2 from the germline V gene are KGHSH and LQKENI. The V and J ends lost 6 bases and 11 bases, in that order; junction bases with no gene match: 9. The length of the CDR3 is 13 residues.

The chain couples TRBV27 to TRBJ2-7; 9 nucleotides agree with TRBD1. The length of the CDR3 is 14 residues. Germline CDR1 is MNHEY and CDR2 is SMNVEV (reference sequence). V gave up 4 bases and J gave up 6 bases; unmatched junction bases: 7. The CDR3 sequence: CASSSSGTGTEQYF. The CDR3 DNA follows: TGTGCCAGCAGTTCCTCCGGGACAGGGACCGAGCAGTACTTC.

This chain joins TRBV15 and TRBJ2-7; TRBD2 agrees at 9 bases. Germline lookup yields CDR1 LNHNV and CDR2 YYDKDF (reference sequence). This CDR3 has 15 residues. Trimming took 1 base from V and 3 from J; bases not matched to a gene: 4. The CDR3, as DNA: TGTGCCACCAGCAGAGGCGGGGGGGAGAGCTACGAGCAGTACTTC. As protein: CATSRGGGESYEQYF.

This sequence joins TRBV18 and TRBJ2-3, with TRBD2 as a possible D gene (5 bases). The CDR3 spans 13 residues. Per germline, CDR1 KGHSH and CDR2 LQKENI. The V gene lost 6 bases and the J gene lost 1 base, with 8 bases spanning the gap. The DNA of the CDR3 is TGTGCCAGCTCGTCACTAGGCACAGATACGCAGTATTTT. Translated: CASSSLGTDTQYF.

The chain has TRBV4-1 and TRBJ2-1; 12 positions agree with TRBD2. Per the germline V gene, CDR1 is MGHRA and CDR2 is YSYEKL. The CDR3 has 17 residues. Germline trimming cut 0 bases from V and 8 bases from J; bases unmatched to any gene: 8. The CDR3 sequence is CASSQDGLAGGRDEQFF. CDR3 DNA: TGCGCCAGCAGCCAAGATGGTCTAGCGGGGGGGCGGGATGAGCAGTTCTTC.

The chain has TRBV13 and TRBJ2-1; TRBD2 agrees at 13 bases. Germline V gene sequence: CDR1 PRHDT, CDR2 FYEKMQ (reference sequence). The CDR3 is 15 residues long. V shed 3 bases, J shed 9 bases, and the junction held 5 bases outside the gene matches. The CDR3 here is CASSFGTSGAGEQFF. CDR3 sequence (DNA): TGTGCCAGCAGCTTCGGGACTAGCGGGGCCGGTGAGCAGTTCTTC.

This clone was counted a single time. The CDR3 loop is CATSRGGVRVGNQPQHF. The CDR3 DNA reads as TGTGCCACCAGCAGGGGAGGGGTCAGGGTAGGCAATCAGCCCCAGCATTTT. This chain uses TRBV15 with TRBJ1-5, with D possibly being TRBD1 (5 bases). This CDR3 region has 17 residues. CDR1 and CDR2 (germline): LNHNV, YYDKDF (reference sequence). V was pared by 3 bases and J by 2 bases, with 17 bases between.

The V gene is TRBV4-2, the J gene TRBJ2-3; D is possibly TRBD2 (7 bases). With 3 bases removed from V and 2 bases from J, the gap between germline ends came to 9 bases. This CDR3 is built from 14 residues. In germline, CDR1 is LGHNA, CDR2 YNFKEQ. CDR3 coding DNA: TGTGCCAGCAGCCAGGCGGGGGCCACAGATACGCAGTATTTT. Translated: CASSQAGATDTQYF.

This rearrangement joins TRBV5-1 to TRBJ1-6, with D maybe TRBD1 (6 bases). The CDR3 runs to 15 residues. V lost 3 bases, J lost 8 bases, and 15 bases lay in between. Germline V lookup: CDR1 SGHRS, CDR2 YFSETQ. CDR3 sequence reads: CASSSDSVFDSPLHF. The CDR3 DNA reads TGCGCCAGCAGCTCGGACAGTGTGTTTGATTCACCCCTCCACTTT.